The clone carrying this TCR beta chain was detected only once. Its antigen remains unknown. Researchers divided each subset's genomic DNA evenly across several immunoSEQ plates. Sorted-subset replicate PCRs used about 180 ng DNA, tens of thousands of T cell genomes. Only in-frame clones appear in the TCRdb table, and some are missing; sequencing was by immunoSEQ multiplex PCR. The repertoire holds about 2.1 million clones, with 85% to 95% as singletons. CDR3 size: 14 residues. Trimming left V 5 bases short and J 7 bases short, with 14 bases between. CDR1 is MDHEN, CDR2 SYDVKM, per germline. This sample was taken from a study of shared clonotypes between healthy human individuals. Overall study: Each donor's CD4 naive and CD4 memory cells filled three plates apiece, CD8 naive two, and CD8 memory one. Points from the study as a whole: Deeper or shallower sequencing was expected to change how clonotypes are shared among donors.

Naive CD8 isolation took CD45RO-negative cells positively selected for CCR7 and excluded terminally differentiated effector memory CD45RA+ cells. The sequenced sample consisted of naive CD8+ T cells from PBMCs. The rearrangement joins TRBV28 to TRBJ1-4, with D possibly matching TRBD1 (5 bases). The receptor comes from a man aged 18-30 years in good health. Some clones in this sample may be carry-over from other donors' samples. This CDR3 is CASSPGTRGEKLFF. The CDR3 nucleotides are TGTGCCAGCAGTCCCGGGACCCGAGGTGAAAAACTGTTTTTT.